A selection of T cell receptor beta chains follows, all from one sample in a study of CD8 T cells in ankylosing spondylitis. A single record per CDR3 protein comes from TCRdb applying MiXCR to the 5' RACE reads. The sample consists of about 540,000 distinct CDR3 sequences, 9.5% to 15% of them appearing once. The sequenced sample consisted of blood, either unsorted or a sorted T cell fraction (not recorded which). These receptors were taken from a male donor with ankylosing spondylitis. CDR3s include the opening cysteine and the closing phenylalanine or tryptophan. The order of the fields is clone size, V gene, J gene, D gene, CDR3 DNA, CDR3 protein. D genes are given only for firm matches. The listing skips clone size in some rows; elsewhere it reads once, few, many or a size class.

clone_size: -
v_call: TRBV2
j_call: TRBJ2-2
d_call: -
cdr3_nt: TGTGGGAGCTTGGGGAGCAACACCGGGGAGCTGTTTTTT
cdr3_aa: CGSLGSNTGELFF

clone_size: few
v_call: TRBV5-1
j_call: TRBJ1-3
d_call: -
cdr3_nt: TGCGCCAGCAGCTTGGACCCGCTCTCTGGAAACACCATATATTTT
cdr3_aa: CASSLDPLSGNTIYF

clone_size: few
v_call: TRBV3-1
j_call: TRBJ2-1
d_call: TRBD1
cdr3_nt: TGTGCCAGCAGCCACGGGACAGGGGTTAAGCAGTTCTTC
cdr3_aa: CASSHGTGVKQFF

clone_size: -
v_call: TRBV10-3
j_call: TRBJ2-7
d_call: TRBD2
cdr3_nt: TGTGCCATCAGTGCCCCTAGCGGAAGCTCCTACGAGCAGTACTTC
cdr3_aa: CAISAPSGSSYEQYF

clone_size: -
v_call: TRBV6-1
j_call: TRBJ1-1
d_call: -
cdr3_nt: TGTGCCAGCAGTGAACAGAACACTGAAGCTTTCTTT
cdr3_aa: CASSEQNTEAFF

clone_size: few
v_call: TRBV15
j_call: TRBJ2-3
d_call: -
cdr3_nt: TGTGCCACCAGCAGAGCGGGGATAGATACGCAGTATTTT
cdr3_aa: CATSRAGIDTQYF

clone_size: -
v_call: TRBV19
j_call: TRBJ1-2
d_call: -
cdr3_nt: TGTGCCAGTAGTATAGACGGACATTATGGCTACACCTTC
cdr3_aa: CASSIDGHYGYTF

clone_size: -
v_call: TRBV2
j_call: TRBJ1-4
d_call: -
cdr3_nt: TGTGCCAGCAGTGAAGGCCTTGGGACAACTAATGAAAAACTGTTTTTT
cdr3_aa: CASSEGLGTTNEKLFF

clone_size: -
v_call: TRBV18
j_call: TRBJ1-1
d_call: -
cdr3_nt: TGTGCCAGCTCTAAAGGGTATACTGAAGCTTTCTTT
cdr3_aa: CASSKGYTEAFF

clone_size: once
v_call: TRBV10-3
j_call: TRBJ1-5
d_call: TRBD1
cdr3_nt: TGTGCCATCAGTCCAACAGGGGAGTCGGGCAATCAGCCCCAGCATTTT
cdr3_aa: CAISPTGESGNQPQHF

clone_size: -
v_call: TRBV5-1
j_call: TRBJ2-3
d_call: -
cdr3_nt: TGCGCCAGCAGCAGACGCCCGACGCAAACAGATACGCAGTATTTT
cdr3_aa: CASSRRPTQTDTQYF

clone_size: -
v_call: TRBV29-1
j_call: TRBJ1-3
d_call: -
cdr3_nt: TGCAGCGCCTCGGACGGTCCCAGAAGCGGAAACACCATATATTTT
cdr3_aa: CSASDGPRSGNTIYF

clone_size: -
v_call: TRBV7-9
j_call: TRBJ2-1
d_call: TRBD2
cdr3_nt: TGTGCCAGCAGCTTAAGAGTAAGCGGGAATAGTGAGCAGTTCTTC
cdr3_aa: CASSLRVSGNSEQFF

clone_size: few
v_call: TRBV20-1
j_call: TRBJ2-5
d_call: -
cdr3_nt: TGCAGTGCTAGAGCTTTAAGAACAGGTCTAGAGACCCAGTACTTC
cdr3_aa: CSARALRTGLETQYF

clone_size: few
v_call: TRBV12-3/TRBV12-4
j_call: TRBJ2-1
d_call: -
cdr3_nt: TGTGCCAGCAGTTTCTTGCTAGCATACAATGAGCAGTTCTTC
cdr3_aa: CASSFLLAYNEQFF

clone_size: many
v_call: TRBV5-6
j_call: TRBJ2-1
d_call: TRBD2
cdr3_nt: TGTGCCAGCAGCTTGGGAGCGGGATTCGGTGAGCAGTTCTTC
cdr3_aa: CASSLGAGFGEQFF

clone_size: -
v_call: TRBV7-7
j_call: TRBJ2-1
d_call: TRBD2
cdr3_nt: TGTGCCAGCAGCTTAGATTCGGCTAGCGGAGTAGGGAATGAGCAGTTCTTC
cdr3_aa: CASSLDSASGVGNEQFF

clone_size: -
v_call: TRBV6-6
j_call: TRBJ2-1
d_call: -
cdr3_nt: TGTGCCAGCAGCGAAACTCTTAATGAGCAGTTCTTC
cdr3_aa: CASSETLNEQFF

clone_size: -
v_call: TRBV10-3
j_call: TRBJ1-6
d_call: -
cdr3_nt: TGTGCCATCAGCGATAATTCACCCCTCCACTTT
cdr3_aa: CAISDNSPLHF

clone_size: many
v_call: TRBV7-8
j_call: TRBJ1-5
d_call: -
cdr3_nt: TGTGCCAGCAGCTTAGAGGGTGGTTATAGCAATCAGCCCCAGCATTTT
cdr3_aa: CASSLEGGYSNQPQHF

clone_size: few
v_call: TRBV10-3
j_call: TRBJ2-5
d_call: -
cdr3_nt: TGTGCCATCACTGACAGAACCCAAGAGACCCAGTACTTC
cdr3_aa: CAITDRTQETQYF

clone_size: many
v_call: TRBV4-1
j_call: TRBJ2-1
d_call: -
cdr3_nt: TGCGCCAGCAGCCAAGAATCTGAGCAGTTCTTC
cdr3_aa: CASSQESEQFF

clone_size: -
v_call: TRBV11-1
j_call: TRBJ1-1
d_call: -
cdr3_nt: TGTGCCAGCATGCCTCCTACGGGACGCGGCATCTCCATGAACACTGAAGCTTTCTTT
cdr3_aa: CASMPPTGRGISMNTEAFF

clone_size: -
v_call: TRBV7-2
j_call: TRBJ2-5
d_call: -
cdr3_nt: TGTGCCAGCAGCCCTCACGAGACCCAGTACTTC
cdr3_aa: CASSPHETQYF

clone_size: few
v_call: TRBV7-6
j_call: TRBJ2-2
d_call: -
cdr3_nt: TGTGCCAGCAGCTTCCCCCCAGGAACGAACACCGGGGAGCTGTTTTTT
cdr3_aa: CASSFPPGTNTGELFF

clone_size: -
v_call: TRBV6-1
j_call: TRBJ1-6
d_call: TRBD1
cdr3_nt: TGTGCCAGCAGTCGGACAGGACTTAATTCACCCCTCCACTTT
cdr3_aa: CASSRTGLNSPLHF

clone_size: -
v_call: TRBV10-3
j_call: TRBJ2-2
d_call: -
cdr3_nt: TGTGCCATCAGTGAGTCAAGGGAGTACACCGGGGAGCTGTTTTTT
cdr3_aa: CAISESREYTGELFF

clone_size: few
v_call: TRBV6-6
j_call: TRBJ2-6
d_call: -
cdr3_nt: TGTGCCAGCAGTGAGGGGGCCAACGTCCTGACTTTC
cdr3_aa: CASSEGANVLTF

clone_size: -
v_call: TRBV12-3/TRBV12-4
j_call: TRBJ2-3
d_call: -
cdr3_nt: TGTGCCAGCACCGTGACTGGAGATACGCAGTATTTT
cdr3_aa: CASTVTGDTQYF

clone_size: -
v_call: TRBV6-5
j_call: TRBJ2-3
d_call: -
cdr3_nt: TGTGCCAGCAGTGCGGACACCAATACGCAGTATTTT
cdr3_aa: CASSADTNTQYF

clone_size: many
v_call: TRBV20-1
j_call: TRBJ2-3
d_call: TRBD2
cdr3_nt: TGCAGTGCTAGAGGATTCTCGCTAGCGGGAGGCTCGGGAGATACGCAGTATTTT
cdr3_aa: CSARGFSLAGGSGDTQYF

clone_size: many
v_call: TRBV7-6
j_call: TRBJ2-2
d_call: -
cdr3_nt: TGTGCCAGCAGTTTTCGGGCCCGGGGGCGTAGAACCGGGGAGCTGTTTTTT
cdr3_aa: CASSFRARGRRTGELFF

clone_size: few
v_call: TRBV7-9
j_call: TRBJ2-1
d_call: -
cdr3_nt: TGTGCCAGCAGCTTAGTTAGGAGCAGGAATGAGCAGTTCTTC
cdr3_aa: CASSLVRSRNEQFF

clone_size: many
v_call: TRBV28
j_call: TRBJ1-6
d_call: -
cdr3_nt: TGTGCCAGCAGTTCGACAGGAGATAATTCACCCCTCCACTTT
cdr3_aa: CASSSTGDNSPLHF

clone_size: few
v_call: TRBV10-3
j_call: TRBJ2-1
d_call: -
cdr3_nt: TGTGCCATCAGTGAAGGGGTCGCGTCCCATGAGCAGTTCTTC
cdr3_aa: CAISEGVASHEQFF

clone_size: -
v_call: TRBV20-1
j_call: TRBJ2-1
d_call: -
cdr3_nt: TGCAGTGCTAGAGTAGCGGCAATCAACAATGAGCAGTTCTTC
cdr3_aa: CSARVAAINNEQFF

clone_size: -
v_call: TRBV5-6
j_call: TRBJ2-7
d_call: TRBD2
cdr3_nt: TGTGCCAGCAGCCTCGAACTAGCGGCTACATCCTACGAGCAGTACTTC
cdr3_aa: CASSLELAATSYEQYF

clone_size: -
v_call: TRBV27
j_call: TRBJ2-3
d_call: -
cdr3_nt: TGTGCCAGCAGTTTAGGAGGTACCCAGGTCTCAGATACGCAGTATTTT
cdr3_aa: CASSLGGTQVSDTQYF

clone_size: few
v_call: TRBV10-2
j_call: TRBJ2-2
d_call: -
cdr3_nt: TGCGCCAGCAATAAGGGGGTTCCCACCGGGGAGCTGTTTTTT
cdr3_aa: CASNKGVPTGELFF

clone_size: many
v_call: TRBV12-3/TRBV12-4
j_call: TRBJ2-7
d_call: -
cdr3_nt: TGTGCCAGCAGCCCGGACAGTTCCTACGAGCAGTACTTC
cdr3_aa: CASSPDSSYEQYF

clone_size: few
v_call: TRBV12-3/TRBV12-4
j_call: TRBJ1-5
d_call: TRBD1
cdr3_nt: TGTGCCAGCAGAGGAGGGACAGAAAATCAGCCCCAGCATTTT
cdr3_aa: CASRGGTENQPQHF

clone_size: many
v_call: TRBV28
j_call: TRBJ2-1
d_call: -
cdr3_nt: TGTGCCAGCAGTTTATACGAGGCCGGGAGTCGCTACAATGAGCAGTTCTTC
cdr3_aa: CASSLYEAGSRYNEQFF

clone_size: few
v_call: TRBV20-1
j_call: TRBJ1-5
d_call: TRBD1
cdr3_nt: TGCAGTGCCCCCAGACAGGGTTCCAATCAGCCCCAGCATTTT
cdr3_aa: CSAPRQGSNQPQHF

clone_size: many
v_call: TRBV28
j_call: TRBJ2-1
d_call: TRBD1
cdr3_nt: TGTGCCAGCAGTGCCATGGGACAGCTCGGCAATGAGCAGTTCTTC
cdr3_aa: CASSAMGQLGNEQFF

clone_size: few
v_call: TRBV6-5
j_call: TRBJ2-7
d_call: -
cdr3_nt: TGTGCCAGCAGTTACCTCGGGACTCAAAACAACGAGCAGTACTTC
cdr3_aa: CASSYLGTQNNEQYF

clone_size: few
v_call: TRBV29-1
j_call: TRBJ2-4
d_call: -
cdr3_nt: TGCAGCGTTTGGGAAGGGAACATTCAGTACTTC
cdr3_aa: CSVWEGNIQYF

clone_size: -
v_call: TRBV6-2/TRBV6-3
j_call: TRBJ2-2
d_call: -
cdr3_nt: TGTGCCAGCAGTTATGTTGCGGTAGGAACCGGGGAGCTGTTTTTT
cdr3_aa: CASSYVAVGTGELFF

clone_size: few
v_call: TRBV2
j_call: TRBJ2-1
d_call: TRBD2
cdr3_nt: TGTGCCAGCAGGGAGCTAGCGGGATCCCTCTACAATGAGCAGTTCTTC
cdr3_aa: CASRELAGSLYNEQFF

clone_size: -
v_call: TRBV14
j_call: TRBJ2-5
d_call: -
cdr3_nt: TGTGCCAGCAGCCAAGGACCGGACCGGCGGGAGACCCAGTACTTC
cdr3_aa: CASSQGPDRRETQYF